The 18 T cell receptor beta chains presented below share a single source sample, sequenced in a study of cytomegalovirus exposure and HLA in healthy donors. Use of 60 Vbeta and 13 Jbeta primers characterized the PCR. Libraries were prepared by immunoSEQ multiplex PCR; TCRdb keeps only in-frame clonotypes and omits some of them. The table shows some 170,000 clones, with more than 80% occurring only once. The sequenced material came from PBMCs. The receptor set was obtained from a woman younger than 30 in good health and CMV-seronegative.

This chain connects TRBV29-1 to TRBJ1-1, with TRBD1 matching 8 bases. The CDR3 is 15 residues long. Trimming at V came to 4 bases and at J to 5 bases, leaving 12 bases not matched to a gene. Looked up from germline, CDR1 is SQVTM and CDR2 is ANQGSEA. The CDR3 reads CSVGGIDRGKTEAFF. The CDR3, as DNA: TGCAGCGTTGGCGGGATAGACAGGGGAAAAACTGAAGCTTTCTTT.

The V gene is TRBV7-3, the J gene TRBJ1-2, with 8 bases lining up with TRBD1. The germline gives CDR1 SGHTA, CDR2 FQGTGA. The CDR3 is 14 residues long. With V trimmed by 5 bases and J by 3 bases, 5 bases remained unmatched. As DNA, the CDR3 is TGTGCCAGCAGCCCAGAGACAGGGGACTATGGCTACACCTTC. Protein: CASSPETGDYGYTF.

The chain employs TRBV18 and TRBJ2-6; 7 nucleotides match TRBD1. The trim removed 1 base at V and 0 bases at J, leaving 9 bases unmatched. CDR1 KGHSH and CDR2 LQKENI come from the germline V gene. This CDR3 contains 19 residues. CDR3 nucleotides: TGTGCCAGCTCACCACTCAGGGCAGGGGGTGACTCTGGGGCCAACGTCCTGACTTTC. It specifies CASSPLRAGGDSGANVLTF.

The chain carries TRBV9 and TRBJ2-2, with 10 bases that match TRBD2. The CDR3 has 17 amino acids. The ends lost 0 bases at V and 3 bases at J; junction bases unmatched: 5. Germline assignment: CDR1 SGDLS and CDR2 YYNGEE. The CDR3 bases are TGTGCCAGCAGCGTAGAACTAGCGGGGTCTCACACCGGGGAGCTGTTTTTT. This sequence encodes CASSVELAGSHTGELFF.

The rearrangement links TRBV25-1 to TRBJ2-3; 9 bases fit TRBD2. CDR1 and CDR2 from the germline V gene are MGHDK and SYGVNS. CDR3 size: 18 residues. Trimming removed 1 base from V and 3 bases from J; junction bases left unmatched: 11. CDR3 region: CASSESGGRARGTDTQYF. The CDR3 DNA reads TGTGCCAGCAGTGAATCTGGCGGGAGGGCCCGGGGGACAGATACGCAGTATTTT.

This clone was seen more than once but under ten times. The chain couples TRBV9 to TRBJ2-6; 9 positions match TRBD2. CDR1 and CDR2 from the germline V gene are SGDLS and YYNGEE. V lost 2 bases to trimming and J lost 4 bases; unmatched junction nucleotides: 7. The CDR3 has 17 residues. The CDR3 bases are TGTGCCAGCAGCGTCGAGACTAGCGGAACGGGGGCCAACGTCCTGACTTTC. It encodes CASSVETSGTGANVLTF.

This chain joins TRBV5-5 and TRBJ2-7, with 9 bases that match TRBD1. CDR1 is SGHKS, CDR2 YYEKEE, per germline (reference sequence). The CDR3 is 14 amino acids. Trimming cost V 4 bases and J 4 bases; bases outside gene matches: 6. CDR3 residues: CASSIPQGAYEQYF. The CDR3 DNA reads TGTGCCAGCAGCATACCACAGGGGGCTTACGAGCAGTACTTC.

The chain couples TRBV4-1 to TRBJ2-7, with D unresolved. The V end lost 1 base, the J end lost 1 base, and 5 bases lay between the germline ends. Germline V gene lookup returns CDR1 MGHRA and CDR2 YSYEKL. The CDR3 is 13 residues long. CDR3 in DNA: TGCGCCAGCAGCCAAGGCAGATCCTACGAGCAGTACTTC. Translating gives CASSQGRSYEQYF.

This clone showed up just a few times. J is TRBJ2-5 and V is TRBV19; 10 bases are a match to TRBD2. V was clipped by 4 bases and J by 2 bases; unmatched bases: 4. The CDR3 runs to 15 residues. Germline-derived CDR1 and CDR2 are LNHDA and SQIVND (reference sequence). The CDR3 nucleotides read TGTGCCAGTAGTACCCTAGCGGGGGTACAAGAGACCCAGTACTTC. It encodes CASSTLAGVQETQYF.

J is TRBJ2-5 and V is TRBV18, with 7 bases that match TRBD2. The J call may be faulty, since TRBJ2-7 better matches the DNA end. The CDR3 is 14 amino acids. Germline values: CDR1 KGHSH, CDR2 LQKENI. DNA of the CDR3: TGTGCCAGCTCACCCACGCGGGGGTCCTACGAGCAGTACTTC. This sequence encodes CASSPTRGSYEQYF.

Of note for this clone: The junction and the germline gene differ at one end; a read error may be behind it. The CDR3 loop reads CSVERFRDNGQFF. The CDR3 DNA reads as TGCAGCGTTGAAAGATTTCGGGACAATGGGCAGTTCTTC. The chain carries TRBV29-1 and TRBJ2-1; D might be TRBD1 (6 bases). Looked up from germline, CDR1 is SQVTM and CDR2 is ANQGSEA. The CDR3 totals 13 residues.

The CDR3 DNA follows: TGCAGCGGCCTAGCGGGTAGCACAGATACGCAGTATTTT. It translates to CSGLAGSTDTQYF. The chain has TRBV29-1 and TRBJ2-3; TRBD2 matches 8 bases. This CDR3 comprises 13 residues. The germline V gene encodes CDR1 SQVTM and CDR2 ANQGSEA. The junction had 3 bases not matched to a gene; V was cut back by 7 bases and J by 0 bases.

The V gene is TRBV2, the J gene TRBJ2-7, with unresolved D. The germline V and J ends were trimmed by 1 base and 2 bases, with 6 bases remaining between them. The CDR3 loop spans 13 amino acids. Germline loops: CDR1 SNHLY, CDR2 FYNNEI. In DNA form, the CDR3 reads TGTGCCAGCAGTGAAGGCCCAGCCTACGAGCAGTACTTC. Translated: CASSEGPAYEQYF. The full variable domain, its missing parts supplied by reference TRBV2 and TRBJ2-7, is EPEVTQTPSHQVTQMGQEVILRCVPISNHLYFYWYRQILGQKVEFLVSFYNNEISEKSEIFDDQFSVERPDGSNFTLKIRSTKLEDSAMYFCASSEGPAYEQYFGPGTRLTVT.

The chain has TRBV5-1 and TRBJ2-6; the match to TRBD1 covers 7 bases. V dropped 9 bases and J dropped 12; count of bases not matched to a gene: 6. This CDR3 is 11 amino acids long. The germline gives CDR1 SGHRS, CDR2 YFSETQ. As DNA, the CDR3 is TGCGCCATCCGGACAGGCGCCGTCCTGACTTTC. Encoded protein: CAIRTGAVLTF.

The J gene is TRBJ2-4, the V gene TRBV10-1; the match to TRBD1 covers 7 bases. The CDR3 extends over 18 amino acids. V lost 2 bases, J lost 0 bases, and 10 bases stayed unmatched. Germline lookup yields CDR1 WNHNN and CDR2 SYGVQD (reference sequence). CDR3: CASSEDRDDMGAKNIQYF. CDR3 in DNA: TGCGCCAGCAGTGAGGACAGGGACGATATGGGAGCCAAAAACATTCAGTACTTC.

V gene TRBV28 combines with J gene TRBJ1-1; TRBD1 matches 12 bases. Germline V gene sequence: CDR1 MDHEN, CDR2 SYDVKM. This CDR3 is 16 amino acids long. After removal of 7 bases from V and 4 bases from J, the junction contained 10 bases not matched to a gene. The CDR3 sequence: CASTLGTGGASTEAFF. CDR3 bases: TGTGCCAGCACCCTCGGGACAGGGGGCGCGAGCACTGAAGCTTTCTTT.

V usage is TRBV10-3 and J usage is TRBJ2-3; 8 bases line up with TRBD2. The trim removed 6 bases at V and 2 bases at J, leaving 10 bases unmatched. The V gene's germline CDR1 is ENHRY and CDR2 SYGVKD. This CDR3 region has 16 residues. In nucleotides, the CDR3 is TGTGCCATCAGCCGCAAGAGCGGGAGAGACACAGATACGCAGTATTTT. Its translation is CAISRKSGRDTDTQYF.

The rearrangement joins TRBV7-9 to TRBJ1-5; perhaps TRBD1 as D (5 bases). CDR1 is SEHNR, CDR2 FQNEAQ, per germline (reference sequence). Trimming took off 1 base at V and 6 bases at J, with 7 bases between the two ends. This CDR3 region has 13 residues. CDR3 DNA: TGTGCCAGCAGCTTAGGGGGGGTTCAGCCCCAGCATTTT. Translated: CASSLGGVQPQHF.